This T cell receptor (beta chain) was recovered during a study of cytomegalovirus exposure and HLA in healthy donors. On the study more broadly: Out of about 179 million T cells, an earlier analysis found fewer than 140 million unique TCR beta sequences in total. When 350 to 500 donors were genotyped, over 80% of them were found to fall in the Caucasian-associated ancestry cluster. Study-level findings and limits: Being productive about 90% or about 30% of the time was typical of most TCR beta V segments in an earlier analysis.

All donors participated as healthy donors of bone marrow. Regarding this clone: Antigen: not known. At one end, the junction sequence differs from germline, possibly due to a read error.

The CDR3 runs to 15 residues. Germline V lookup: CDR1 SEHNR, CDR2 FQNEAQ (reference sequence). It was with 60 Vbeta and 13 Jbeta primers that the PCR ran. TCRdb's copy holds only in-frame clones and misses some; the assay was immunoSEQ multiplex PCR. Altogether around 190,000 clones are present, around 82% being singletons, with the ten largest covering 2.4%. The specimen was PBMCs. This chain links TRBV7-9 with TRBJ2-7; TRBD1 is a possible D gene (5 bases). This TCR derives from a man in his sixties in good health and CMV-seronegative. CDR3 sequence: CSSSLGTQGPYEQYF. In DNA, the CDR3 is TGTTCCAGCAGCTTAGGAACTCAGGGCCCCTACGAGCAGTACTTC.